Listed below are T cell receptor beta chains from one sample, sequenced in a study of response to subunit inactivated influenza vaccine. From the RT-PCR reads, TCRdb called clonotypes with MiXCR, one entry per CDR3 protein. The repertoire holds around 580,000 distinct CDR3 sequences, with about 12% as singletons. The source was PBMCs from blood, collected on the day of vaccination. Receptors originate from a man between 50 and 59 years old who received an inactivated influenza vaccine. Each CDR3 is given with its conserved first and last residue. Fields, in order: J gene, clone size, D gene, V gene, CDR3 DNA, CDR3 protein. The D gene is left open where the match is weak. Expanded clones are given a class, and other clones once, few, many or no size at all.

TRBJ2-1,few,-,TRBV24-1,TGTGCCACCAGTGATTTGCTAGATGAGCAGTTCTTC,CATSDLLDEQFF
TRBJ2-7,few,TRBD2,TRBV18,TGTGCCAGTCAGGCGACTAGCGGGATATACGAGCAGTACTTC,CASQATSGIYEQYF
TRBJ2-3,-,-,TRBV5-1,TGCGCCAGCAGCTTGATGGGCCGAGGGGATACGCAGTATTTT,CASSLMGRGDTQYF
TRBJ2-7,-,TRBD1,TRBV5-1,TGCGCCAGCAGCTTTGCCGGACAGGGGGCGCCGGACGAGCAGTACTTC,CASSFAGQGAPDEQYF
TRBJ2-7,-,TRBD1,TRBV12-5,TGTGCTAGTGGCTCGGGGACAGGGATTTCCGAGCAGTACTTC,CASGSGTGISEQYF
TRBJ2-1,many,TRBD2,TRBV10-3,TGTGCCTACCAAGCGGGGGGCTTTTACAATGAGCAGTTCTTC,CAYQAGGFYNEQFF
TRBJ2-7,-,-,TRBV7-2,TGTGCCAGCAGCCCAGTCGGGGGCGGAACCTACGAGCAGTACTTC,CASSPVGGGTYEQYF
TRBJ2-2,-,TRBD1,TRBV24-1,TGTGCCACCAGTGGGACAGGGGTCACCGGGGAGCTGTTTTTT,CATSGTGVTGELFF
TRBJ2-2,-,-,TRBV4-1,TGCGCCAGCAGTCCAAGATCAGCAGGGGTCACCGGGGAGCTGTTTTTT,CASSPRSAGVTGELFF
TRBJ2-1,few,TRBD2,TRBV11-2,TGTGCCAGCAGCTTAGATCAGGGACTAGTCAATGAGCAGTTCTTC,CASSLDQGLVNEQFF
TRBJ2-3,few,-,TRBV10-2,TGCGCCAGCAGTAGGGGGACTACGCAGTATTTT,CASSRGTTQYF
TRBJ2-5,few,-,TRBV6-5,TGTGCCAGCAGTTACCATGGGACTGGACGTCAAGAGACCCAGTACTTC,CASSYHGTGRQETQYF
TRBJ1-2,-,-,TRBV4-2,TGTGCCAGCAGCCAAGCGAGCAGCCATCCTTACTACACCTTC,CASSQASSHPYYTF
TRBJ2-2,few,TRBD2,TRBV6-5,TGTGCCAGCAGTTACGGGGGGGGGAACACCGGGGAGCTGTTTTTT,CASSYGGGNTGELFF
TRBJ2-3,few,TRBD2,TRBV3-1,TGTGCCAGCAGTCCGGGCGGACTAGCGGGCTCGGCTACGCAGTATTTT,CASSPGGLAGSATQYF
TRBJ2-2,-,-,TRBV4-1,TGCGCCAGCAGCCAAAGGGTTTTCATCGGGGAGCTGTTTTTT,CASSQRVFIGELFF
TRBJ2-3,few,TRBD1,TRBV11-2,TGTGCCAGCAGCTTAGACAGGGGGCTATTCACAGATACGCAGTATTTT,CASSLDRGLFTDTQYF
TRBJ2-5,many,-,TRBV5-1,TGCGCCAGCAGCTTGGTTGGGCCCCAAGAGACCCAGTACTTC,CASSLVGPQETQYF
TRBJ2-1,-,TRBD2,TRBV6-2/TRBV6-3,TGTGCCAGCAGCCCGGGACTAGCGGCTTGGAATGAGCAGTTCTTC,CASSPGLAAWNEQFF
TRBJ2-4,few,TRBD2,TRBV5-1,TGCGCCAGCAGCTTGCAACTAGCGGGGGAGCTTATACTAGCCAAAAACATTCAGTACTTC,CASSLQLAGELILAKNIQYF
TRBJ2-5,few,TRBD2,TRBV5-1,TGCGCCAGCAGCACCGGACTAGCGGGAGCGCTGGGAGAGACCCAGTACTTC,CASSTGLAGALGETQYF
TRBJ2-1,-,-,TRBV6-1,TGTGCCAGCAGTCGACGAGCGTTAGCGGTTAATGAGCAGTTCTTC,CASSRRALAVNEQFF
TRBJ1-5,-,-,TRBV20-1,TGCAGTGCTAGAGTCCCGACGAATAGCAATCAGCCCCAGCATTTT,CSARVPTNSNQPQHF
TRBJ2-3,many,-,TRBV7-9,TGTGCCAGCAACAATGGACCAGATACGCAGTATTTT,CASNNGPDTQYF
TRBJ2-3,few,-,TRBV7-8,TGTGCCAGCAGCCCCCGCAGGGGTCCAGATACGCAGTATTTT,CASSPRRGPDTQYF
TRBJ2-2,few,-,TRBV7-9,TGTGCCAGCAGCCAGCAGGGGACAAAAAGGGACACCGGGGAGCTGTTTTTT,CASSQQGTKRDTGELFF
TRBJ2-7,few,-,TRBV5-1,TGCGCCAGCAGCTTGGCCGACAGAATATACGAGCAGTACTTC,CASSLADRIYEQYF
TRBJ1-1,few,TRBD1,TRBV18,TGTGCCAGCTTACCGGGACAGAAGAACACTGAAGCTTTCTTT,CASLPGQKNTEAFF
TRBJ2-6,few,-,TRBV7-6,TGTGCCAGCAGCCGACCCCAGGGCTCTGGGGCCAACGTCCTGACTTTC,CASSRPQGSGANVLTF
TRBJ1-1,few,-,TRBV20-1,TGCAGTGCTCCGTCGGAACGGAAGAACACTGAAGCTTTCTTT,CSAPSERKNTEAFF
TRBJ2-1,many,-,TRBV28,TGTGCCAGCGGAAAGAGCGGCGGCGGGTACAATGAGCAGTTCTTC,CASGKSGGGYNEQFF
TRBJ2-7,-,TRBD2,TRBV20-1,TGCTGTGCTAGAGGCCCGGACTGGCGGGAGAACTGGTACGAGCAGTACTTC,CCARGPDWRENWYEQYF
TRBJ2-5,few,-,TRBV7-2,TGTGCCAGCAGCTTAGGTTCCGCTAGCGCAGGTCAAGAGACCCAGTACTTC,CASSLGSASAGQETQYF
TRBJ2-1,-,-,TRBV7-8,TGTGCCAGCAGCTTATTGCGAGAGGGGACCTACAATGAGCAGTTCTTC,CASSLLREGTYNEQFF
TRBJ2-5,few,TRBD1,TRBV28,TGTGCCAGCAGTTTACCTCAGGGGGAAGTGGAGACCCAGTACTTC,CASSLPQGEVETQYF
TRBJ2-7,-,-,TRBV20-1,TGCAGTGCTAGGGAAGCGCTAGCGTTTTTAGACTACGAGCAGTACTTC,CSAREALAFLDYEQYF
TRBJ2-7,many,TRBD2,TRBV28,TGTGCCAGCAGTTCGGGGGGGGTCCACGAGCAGTACTTC,CASSSGGVHEQYF